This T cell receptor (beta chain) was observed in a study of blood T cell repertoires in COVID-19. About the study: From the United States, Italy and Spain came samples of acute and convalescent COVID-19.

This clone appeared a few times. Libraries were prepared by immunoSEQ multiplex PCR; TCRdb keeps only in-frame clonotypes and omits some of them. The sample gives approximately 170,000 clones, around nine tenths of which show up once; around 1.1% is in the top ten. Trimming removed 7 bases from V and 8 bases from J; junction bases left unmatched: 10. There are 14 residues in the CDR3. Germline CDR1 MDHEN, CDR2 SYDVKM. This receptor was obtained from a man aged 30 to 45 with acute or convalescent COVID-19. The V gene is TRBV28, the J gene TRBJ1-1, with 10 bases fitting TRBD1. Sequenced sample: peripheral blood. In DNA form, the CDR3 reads TGTGCCAGCACCCCGACAGGGGGCGTCGAAGAAGCTTTCTTT. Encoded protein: CASTPTGGVEEAFF. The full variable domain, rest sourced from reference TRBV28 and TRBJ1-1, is DVKVTQSSRYLVKRTGEKVFLECVQDMDHENMFWYRQDPGLGLRLIYFSYDVKMKEKGDIPEGYSVSREKKERFSLILESASTNQTSMYLCASTPTGGVEEAFFGQGTRLTVV.